Below, one TCR beta chain is given with its context. Antigen specificity is unknown. These data come from a study of response to subunit inactivated influenza vaccine. One entry per CDR3 protein, called by TCRdb with MiXCR from the RT-PCR reads. This table has about 780,000 distinct CDR3 sequences, approximately 17% appearing once. Study-wide findings and caveats: There was a suggestion from the authors that each seasonal influenza vaccination recruits few new T cells.

This TCR derives from a man aged 50-60 years who received an inactivated influenza vaccine. The sequencing used PBMCs from blood, collected 5 to 6 days after vaccination.

In DNA form, the CDR3 reads TGTGCCAGCAGTAGGACTAGCGGGGGGGCGAACCAAGAGACCCAGTACTTC. This sequence encodes CASSRTSGGANQETQYF. This chain joins TRBV27 and TRBJ2-5; 15 bases agree with TRBD2. CDR1 MNHEY and CDR2 SMNVEV come from the germline V gene (reference sequence). This CDR3 has 17 residues. V was clipped by 5 bases and J by 0 bases; unmatched bases: 4.